The clone carrying this T cell receptor beta chain appeared a few times. Its antigen is undetermined. This record belongs to a study of T-cell reconstitution after alpha-beta-depleted transplantation in children. Study-wide results and caveats: Newly generated T cells supplied most T-cell counts and diversity one year post-transplant. By about two months after transplant, alpha-beta T cells reportedly arose from several hundred graft clones that had expanded.

TCRbeta library construction was performed incorporating unique molecular identifiers. TCRdb analysed the PCR reads with MiXCR anew, one entry per CDR3 protein. This sample yields about 510,000 distinct CDR3 sequences, of which about an eighth are seen a single time; around 15% belongs to the top ten. The CDR3 totals 15 residues. Losses at the gene ends were 3 bases for V and 7 bases for J; bases not matched to a gene: 8. This TCR came from a female patient aged 2 to 10 who had a stem cell transplant for aplastic anemia, so the T cells may come from the graft donor. J is TRBJ2-3 and V is TRBV12-3 or TRBV12-4; the match to TRBD2 covers 9 bases. This material consisted of PBMCs, mostly from graft donor cells, taken 180 days after TCRalphabeta/CD19-depleted stem cell transplant. The CDR3 loop is CASSFRAGGRNTQYF. CDR3 DNA: TGTGCCAGCAGTTTCCGAGCGGGAGGACGGAATACGCAGTATTTT.